This TCR beta chain was found in a study of T cells in Graves' hyperthyroidism and ophthalmopathy. Looking at the study overall: Peripheral blood was acquired at first diagnosis, ahead of any therapy whatsoever. Regarding the study as a whole: Most clonotypes expanded in the thyroid (above 0.001) were also present in blood. Model-based prediction identified ophthalmopathy a median 6.5 months prior to its onset.

V dropped 0 bases and J dropped 6; count of bases not matched to a gene: 5. Germline lookup yields CDR1 DFQATT and CDR2 SNEGSKA (reference sequence). The CDR3 length is 14 residues. TCR beta CDR3 region amplification was performed from RNA transcripts. A first-round RT-PCR of the TCR CDR3 used the HTBI primer set. TCRdb re-called the multiplex PCR reads with MiXCR, one entry per CDR3 protein. The data contain some 340,000 distinct CDR3 sequences, roughly an eighth of them singletons. Remarks on this clonotype: Its specificity is not known.

The genes are TRBV20-1 and TRBJ2-5; 9 nucleotides match TRBD1. Sequenced sample: blood. This clonotype was obtained from a woman between 40 and 50 years old with Graves' ophthalmopathy. The DNA of the CDR3 is TGCAGTGCTAGAGAACAGGGGGCCGGAAAGACCCAGTACTTC. Protein product: CSAREQGAGKTQYF.